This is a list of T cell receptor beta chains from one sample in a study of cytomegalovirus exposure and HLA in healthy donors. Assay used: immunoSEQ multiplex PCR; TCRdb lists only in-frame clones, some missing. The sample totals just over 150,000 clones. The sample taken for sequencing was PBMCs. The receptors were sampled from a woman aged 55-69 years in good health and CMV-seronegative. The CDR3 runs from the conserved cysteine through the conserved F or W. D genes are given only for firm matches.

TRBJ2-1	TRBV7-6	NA	CASSHRSSYNEQFF	TGTGCCAGCAGCCACAGGTCCTCCTACAATGAGCAGTTCTTC
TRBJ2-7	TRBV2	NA	CASMDTTSYEQYF	TGTGCCAGCATGGACACCACCTCCTACGAGCAGTACTTC
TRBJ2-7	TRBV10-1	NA	CASSESAGLGNYEQYF	TGCGCCAGCAGTGAGTCGGCGGGATTGGGTAACTACGAGCAGTACTTC
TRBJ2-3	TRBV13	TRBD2	CASSRRTSGGIDTQYF	TGTGCCAGCAGCCGCCGGACTAGCGGGGGGATTGATACGCAGTATTTT
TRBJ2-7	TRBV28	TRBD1	CASSQDRTPYEQYF	TGTGCCAGCAGTCAGGACAGGACCCCTTACGAGCAGTACTTC
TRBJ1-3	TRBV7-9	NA	CASSLGLGGYTIYF	TGCGCCAGCAGCTTAGGGCTTGGAGGTTACACCATATATTTT
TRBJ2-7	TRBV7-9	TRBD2	CASSPLAGRGYEQYF	TGTGCCAGCAGCCCCCTAGCGGGTAGGGGCTACGAGCAGTACTTC
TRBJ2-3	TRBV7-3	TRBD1	CASSSGQPTDTQYF	TGTGCCAGCAGCTCGGGACAGCCTACAGATACGCAGTATTTT
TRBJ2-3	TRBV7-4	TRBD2	CASSRTSGDSTDTQYF	TGTGCCAGCAGCCGGACTAGCGGGGATAGCACAGATACGCAGTATTTT
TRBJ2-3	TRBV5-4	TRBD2	CASTPTRAGADTQYF	TGTGCCAGCACCCCGACAAGGGCGGGAGCAGATACGCAGTATTTT
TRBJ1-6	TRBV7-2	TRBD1	CASSPQGAQNSPLHF	TGTGCCAGCAGCCCACAGGGGGCGCAAAATTCACCCCTCCACTTT
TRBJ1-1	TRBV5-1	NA	CASTPDYGSPYTEAFF	TGCGCCAGCACTCCTGACTATGGGTCTCCGTACACTGAAGCTTTCTTT
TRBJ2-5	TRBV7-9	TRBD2	CASSISGTSQETQYF	TGTGCCAGCAGCATTTCCGGGACTAGCCAAGAGACCCAGTACTTC